Below, 9 T cell receptor beta chains from the same sample are listed, as sequenced in a study of T cells in Graves' hyperthyroidism and ophthalmopathy. TCR beta CDR3 region amplification was performed from RNA transcripts. HTBI primers drove first-round RT-PCR of the TCR CDR3. Using its own MiXCR run on the multiplex PCR reads, TCRdb lists one record per CDR3 protein. The sample includes some 420,000 distinct CDR3 sequences, 12% to 15% seen only once; the top ten take 5.3%. The sample was blood. The receptors stem from a woman between 18 and 29 years old with Graves' hyperthyroidism.

The chain links TRBV19 to TRBJ2-4, with D maybe TRBD2 (6 bases). Germline CDR1 is LNHDA and CDR2 is SQIVND (reference sequence). Trimming took off 2 bases at V and 2 bases at J, with 13 bases between the two ends. This CDR3 has 16 amino acids. Written as DNA, the CDR3 is TGTGCCAGTAGTATACTCCCGGGGGACCCCAAAAACATTCAGTACTTC. It encodes CASSILPGDPKNIQYF. The whole variable domain, remainder taken from reference TRBV19 and TRBJ2-4, is DGGITQSPKYLFRKEGQNVTLSCEQNLNHDAMYWYRQDPGQGLRLIYYSQIVNDFQKGDIAEGYSVSREKKESFPLTVTSAQKNPTAFYLCASSILPGDPKNIQYFGAGTRLSVL.

The chain has TRBV6-5 and TRBJ2-3; no clear D. Germline V CDR1 and CDR2: MNHEY, SVGAGI. The length of the CDR3 is 13 residues. Trimming took off 0 bases at V and 9 bases at J, with 10 bases between the two ends. DNA of the CDR3: TGTGCCAGCAGTTACTCGACCGCGGCCACGCAGTATTTT. This encodes CASSYSTAATQYF.

This clonotype was observed many times. The chain carries TRBV20-1 and TRBJ1-1, with D hard to call. Looked up from germline, CDR1 is DFQATT and CDR2 is SNEGSKA (reference sequence). Trimming pared 3 bases from V and 1 base from J, leaving 12 bases between. This CDR3 has 14 amino acids. In nucleotides, the CDR3 is TGCAGTGCTAGGGTCGAGGGAACGAACACTGAAGCTTTCTTT. Translated: CSARVEGTNTEAFF.

As for this clonotype: The junction departs from germline at one end; a sequencing error may be responsible. The rearrangement links TRBV5-6 to TRBJ2-1, with 8 bases lining up with TRBD2. CDR3 length: 15 residues. Germline values: CDR1 SGHDT, CDR2 YYEEEE. CDR3 residues: CVSSSGLERYNEQFF. The CDR3 region has the DNA TGTGTCAGCAGCTCGGGACTAGAGCGATACAATGAGCAGTTCTTC.

This clonotype was detected ten times or more. The rearrangement uses TRBV27 and TRBJ2-5, with D possibly TRBD2 on 5 matching bases. Trimming took off 3 bases at V and 5 bases at J, with 13 bases between the two ends. The CDR3 is 14 residues long. Germline CDR1 is MNHEY and CDR2 is SMNVEV (reference sequence). The CDR3 spells CASSFGESGETQYF. Here the CDR3 DNA reads TGTGCCAGCAGTTTTGGGGAGTCGGGGGAGACCCAGTACTTC.

This clonotype was seen a handful of times. V gene TRBV7-9 combines with J gene TRBJ1-6, with 9 bases that match TRBD1. The CDR3 is 14 amino acids. The junction had 5 bases not matched to a gene; V was cut back by 4 bases and J by 10 bases. Germline loops: CDR1 SEHNR, CDR2 FQNEAQ (reference sequence). CDR3 sequence: CASSWDRVGSPLHF. The CDR3 coding sequence is TGTGCCAGCAGCTGGGACAGGGTTGGATCACCCCTCCACTTT.

Many counts were recorded for this clonotype. The chain couples TRBV6-2 or TRBV6-3 to TRBJ2-7; D gene unclear. The V gene's germline CDR1 is MNHEY and CDR2 SVGEGT. V gave up 6 bases and J gave up 6 bases, with 15 bases separating them. The CDR3 covers 13 residues. The CDR3 sequence is CASSQSERVEQYF. Written as DNA, the CDR3 is TGTGCCAGCAGCCAAAGCGAACGGGTCGAGCAGTACTTC.

This clonotype was seen many times. V and J are TRBV28 and TRBJ2-7; D is possibly TRBD1 (6 bases). This CDR3 comprises 15 residues. Germline values: CDR1 MDHEN, CDR2 SYDVKM. V lost 6 bases and J 4 bases, leaving 19 bases between the germline ends. For the CDR3, the DNA is TGTGCCAGCAGCCAGAAATTGGACAGCCAGTACGAGCAGTACTTC. It encodes CASSQKLDSQYEQYF.

This clonotype was seen ten or more times. This chain connects TRBV20-1 to TRBJ2-7; D unclear. Germline CDR1 DFQATT, CDR2 SNEGSKA (reference sequence). V shed 0 bases and J shed 3 bases, with 15 bases lying between them. This CDR3 has 15 residues. This chain's CDR3 is CSARDFAGPSYEQYF. For the CDR3, the DNA is TGCAGTGCTAGAGATTTCGCCGGTCCTAGCTACGAGCAGTACTTC.